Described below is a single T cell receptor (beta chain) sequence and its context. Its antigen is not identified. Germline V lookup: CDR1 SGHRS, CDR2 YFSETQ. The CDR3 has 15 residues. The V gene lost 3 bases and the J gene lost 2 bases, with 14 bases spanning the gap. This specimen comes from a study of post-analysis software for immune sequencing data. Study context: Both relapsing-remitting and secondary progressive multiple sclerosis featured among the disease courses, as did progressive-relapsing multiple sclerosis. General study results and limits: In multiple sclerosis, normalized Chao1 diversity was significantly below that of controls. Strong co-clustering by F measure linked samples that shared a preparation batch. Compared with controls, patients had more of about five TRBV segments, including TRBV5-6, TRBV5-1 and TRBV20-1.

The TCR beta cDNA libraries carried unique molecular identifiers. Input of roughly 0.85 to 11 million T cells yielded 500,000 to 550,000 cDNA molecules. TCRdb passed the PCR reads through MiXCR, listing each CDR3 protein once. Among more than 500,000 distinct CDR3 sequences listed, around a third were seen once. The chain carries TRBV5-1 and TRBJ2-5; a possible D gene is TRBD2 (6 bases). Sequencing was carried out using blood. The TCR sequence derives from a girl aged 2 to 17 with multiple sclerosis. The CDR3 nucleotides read TGCGCCAGCAGCTCAGATTCTAGCGCACAAGAGACCCAGTACTTC. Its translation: CASSSDSSAQETQYF.